This T cell receptor beta chain emerged from a study of T-cell reconstitution after alpha-beta-depleted transplantation in children. Per the germline V gene, CDR1 is SNHLY and CDR2 is FYNNEI. Trimming removed 4 bases at V and 0 bases at J, with 13 bases between. The CDR3 extends over 16 amino acids. Unique molecular identifiers were incorporated during preparation of the TCRbeta library. TCRdb re-derived calls from the PCR reads in MiXCR, one entry per CDR3 protein. The table records tens of thousands of distinct CDR3 sequences, roughly 5% of them present only once. This clonotype was observed at least ten times. Its antigen is still unknown. Findings and limits, study-wide: Fresh T-cell production supplied most of the T-cell counts and diversity seen one year after transplant. Surviving recipient T cells and intrathymic progenitors accounted for some patients' high TCRbeta diversity at day 60. Reportedly, only several hundred clones from non-depleted graft cells drove alpha-beta T-cell counts at about two months.

The sequence was obtained from a boy under two years old who had a stem cell transplant for acute myeloid leukemia, so the T cells may come from the graft donor. Sequencing used PBMCs, mostly from graft donor cells, obtained 180 days after TCRalphabeta/CD19-depleted stem cell transplant. The chain has TRBV2 and TRBJ2-1, with D perhaps TRBD1 (5 bases). CDR3 amino acids: CASSVREGDSYNEQFF. CDR3 sequence (DNA): TGTGCCAGCAGTGTTAGGGAAGGGGACTCCTACAATGAGCAGTTCTTC.